The T cell receptor (beta chain) described here comes from a study of T cells expressing NK-cell markers. On the study more broadly: The sequencing cohort of eight donors included seven HCMV-seropositive individuals and one seronegative individual.

The CDR3 runs 13 residues. Using the 5' RACE reads, TCRdb records one entry per CDR3 protein without DNA. The sample table includes approximately 150,000 distinct CDR3 sequences. The source of this sequence is a woman between 18 and 69 years old in good health. Material: blood T cells: a sorted CD56 or NKG2C T cell subset, CD4+ or CD8+ T cells, or bulk PBMC T cells (not recorded which). The genes are TRBV12-3 or TRBV12-4 and TRBJ2-7; the TCRdb D gene call, TRBD1, has no DNA to confirm it. The CDR3 sequence is CASSSRTGAYQYF.